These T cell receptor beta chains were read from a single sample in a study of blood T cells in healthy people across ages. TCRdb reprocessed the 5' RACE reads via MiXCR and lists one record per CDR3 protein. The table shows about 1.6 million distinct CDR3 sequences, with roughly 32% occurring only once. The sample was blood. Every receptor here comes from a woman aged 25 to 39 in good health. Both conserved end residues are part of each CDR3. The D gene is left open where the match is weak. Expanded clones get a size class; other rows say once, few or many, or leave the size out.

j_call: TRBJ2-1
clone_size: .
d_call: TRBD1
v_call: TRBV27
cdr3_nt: TGTGCCAGCAGGCCCCGGGACAGGGGTGGCAATGAGCAGTTCTTC
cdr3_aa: CASRPRDRGGNEQFF

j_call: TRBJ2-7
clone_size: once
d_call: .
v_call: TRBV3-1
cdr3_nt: TGTGCCAGCAGCCAAGAAAGGCGGACAAACTCCTACGAGCAGTACTTC
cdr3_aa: CASSQERRTNSYEQYF

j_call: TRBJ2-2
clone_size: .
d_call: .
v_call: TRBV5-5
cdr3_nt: TGTGCCAGCAGCTTCTCGTCCGCGAACACCGGGGAGCTGTTTTTT
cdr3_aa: CASSFSSANTGELFF

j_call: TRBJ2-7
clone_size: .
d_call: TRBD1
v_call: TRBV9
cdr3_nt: TGTGCCAGCAGCAGCGCCGGGACAGCCTATTACGAGCAGTACTTC
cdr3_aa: CASSSAGTAYYEQYF

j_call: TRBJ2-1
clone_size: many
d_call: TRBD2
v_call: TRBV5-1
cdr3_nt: TGCGCCAGCAGTTATTTAGCGGGAGAACCCAATGAGCAGTTCTTC
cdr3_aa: CASSYLAGEPNEQFF

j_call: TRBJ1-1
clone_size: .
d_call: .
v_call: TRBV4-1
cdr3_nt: TGCGCCAGCAGCCAAGATATGGGGGGCGAAGGCACTGAAGCTTTCTTT
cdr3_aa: CASSQDMGGEGTEAFF

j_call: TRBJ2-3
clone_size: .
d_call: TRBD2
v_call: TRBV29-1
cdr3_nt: TGCAGCACCTCCGGGACTAGCGACACAGATACGCAGTATTTT
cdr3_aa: CSTSGTSDTDTQYF

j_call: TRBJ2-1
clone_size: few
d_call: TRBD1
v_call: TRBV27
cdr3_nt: TGTGCCAGCGGAATCTCGGGACAGGACACGGACAAGCAGTTCTTC
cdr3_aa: CASGISGQDTDKQFF

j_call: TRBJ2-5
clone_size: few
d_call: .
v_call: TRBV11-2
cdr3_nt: TGTGCCAGCAGCTTAGAGGACACCGAGACCCAGTACTTC
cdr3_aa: CASSLEDTETQYF

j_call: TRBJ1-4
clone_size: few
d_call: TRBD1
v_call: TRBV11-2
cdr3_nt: TGTGCCAGCAGCTCGGGACAGAGCCCTGTGAATGGGTTTGCTACTAATGAAAAACTGTTTTTT
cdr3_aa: CASSSGQSPVNGFATNEKLFF

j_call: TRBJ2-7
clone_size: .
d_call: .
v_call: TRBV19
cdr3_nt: TGTGCCAGTTCCGCGGACAACTACGAGCAGTACTTC
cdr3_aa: CASSADNYEQYF

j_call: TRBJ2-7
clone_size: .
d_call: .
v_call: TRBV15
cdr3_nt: TGTGCCACCAGCTTAACACTGGGGGGCTACTACGAGCAGTACTTC
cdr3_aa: CATSLTLGGYYEQYF

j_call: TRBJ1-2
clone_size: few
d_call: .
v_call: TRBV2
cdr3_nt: TGTGCCCCCCGTCGGTCATGGGATGGCTACACCTTC
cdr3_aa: CAPRRSWDGYTF

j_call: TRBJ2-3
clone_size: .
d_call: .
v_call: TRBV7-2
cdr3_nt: TGTGCCAGCAGTCCAGATCGGTTGCATACGCAGTATTTT
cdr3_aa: CASSPDRLHTQYF

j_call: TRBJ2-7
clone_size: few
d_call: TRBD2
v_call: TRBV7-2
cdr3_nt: TGTGCCAGCAGCACGGGACTAGTGGGGGAGCAGTACTTC
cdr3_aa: CASSTGLVGEQYF

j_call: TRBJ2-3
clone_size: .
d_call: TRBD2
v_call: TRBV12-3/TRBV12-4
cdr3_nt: TGTGCCAGCAGTCCCAGGCCCATAACTAGCGGACTGGCAGATACGCAGTATTTT
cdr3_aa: CASSPRPITSGLADTQYF

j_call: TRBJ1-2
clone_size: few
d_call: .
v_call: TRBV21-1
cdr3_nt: TGTGCCAGCAGCAAACCAAACGACAAGGTCCGAACCCTCTATGGCTACACCTTC
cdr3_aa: CASSKPNDKVRTLYGYTF

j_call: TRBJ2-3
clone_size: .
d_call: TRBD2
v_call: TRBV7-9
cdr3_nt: TGTGCCAGCAGCTTACACCCATTGAGGCGGGAGGGCACAGATACGCAGTATTTT
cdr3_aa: CASSLHPLRREGTDTQYF

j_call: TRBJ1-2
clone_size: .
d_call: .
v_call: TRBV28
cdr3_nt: TGTGCCAGCAACTCCTATTCCGGCTACACCTTC
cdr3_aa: CASNSYSGYTF

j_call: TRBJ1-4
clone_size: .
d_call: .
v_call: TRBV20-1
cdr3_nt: TGCAGTGCCCCACCAGGGGCGGCTAATGAAAAACTGTTTTTT
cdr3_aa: CSAPPGAANEKLFF

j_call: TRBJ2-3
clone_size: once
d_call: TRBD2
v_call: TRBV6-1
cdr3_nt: TGTGCCAGCAGTGAACTCGGACTAGCGGGGAGCACAGATACGCAGTATTTT
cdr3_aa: CASSELGLAGSTDTQYF

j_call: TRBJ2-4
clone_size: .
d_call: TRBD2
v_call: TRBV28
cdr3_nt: TGTGCCAGCAGTTCCCAGCGGGAGGGAGGGAACATTCAGTACTTC
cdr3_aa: CASSSQREGGNIQYF

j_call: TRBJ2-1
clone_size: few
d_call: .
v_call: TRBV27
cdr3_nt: TGTGCCAGCAGTTTATCGTCGGCGGAGGAGGGGACCTACAATGAGCAGTTCTTC
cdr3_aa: CASSLSSAEEGTYNEQFF

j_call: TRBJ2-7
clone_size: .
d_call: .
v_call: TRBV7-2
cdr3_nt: TGTGCCAGCACCTGGGGGGCGGAGGGGGGCGAGCAGTACTTC
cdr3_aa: CASTWGAEGGEQYF

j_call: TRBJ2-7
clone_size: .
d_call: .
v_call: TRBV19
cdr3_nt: TGTGCCAGTAGTATAGCAACAGCCTACGAGCAGTACTTC
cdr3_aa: CASSIATAYEQYF

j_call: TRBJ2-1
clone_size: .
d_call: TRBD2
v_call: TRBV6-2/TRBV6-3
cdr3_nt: TGTGCCAGCCGGAGGACTAGCGGGGGATCGAATGAGCAGTTCTTC
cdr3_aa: CASRRTSGGSNEQFF

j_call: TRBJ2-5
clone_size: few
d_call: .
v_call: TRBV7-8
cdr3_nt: TGTGCCAGCAGCTTAGAGGGTCAAGGGTACCAAGAGACCCAGTACTTC
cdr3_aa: CASSLEGQGYQETQYF

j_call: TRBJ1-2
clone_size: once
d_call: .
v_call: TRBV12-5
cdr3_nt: TGTGCTAGTGGTTTGGTACTGCGGGGGGGGCCAAGTGGCTACACCTTC
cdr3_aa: CASGLVLRGGPSGYTF

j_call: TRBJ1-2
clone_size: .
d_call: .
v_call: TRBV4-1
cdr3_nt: TGCGCCAGCAGCCAAGGAGGGGTCGATTACTATGGCTACACCTTC
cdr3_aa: CASSQGGVDYYGYTF

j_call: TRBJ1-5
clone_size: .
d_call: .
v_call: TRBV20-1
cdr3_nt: TGCAGTGCTAGAGCGCCCGGGACGGGGTATTCGCATTTT
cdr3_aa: CSARAPGTGYSHF

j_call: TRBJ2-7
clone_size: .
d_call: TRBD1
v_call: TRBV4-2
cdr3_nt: TGTGCCAGCAGCAGGGACAGGGGGCACTACGAGCAGTACTTC
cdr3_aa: CASSRDRGHYEQYF

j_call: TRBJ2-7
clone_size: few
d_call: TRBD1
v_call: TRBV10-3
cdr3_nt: TGTGCCGCTCAGGGGGACAGGGCCTACGAGCAGTACTTC
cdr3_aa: CAAQGDRAYEQYF

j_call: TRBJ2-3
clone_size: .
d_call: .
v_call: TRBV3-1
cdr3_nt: TGTGCCAGCAGCCAAGGGCCACCCGATTATAATACGCAGTATTTT
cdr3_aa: CASSQGPPDYNTQYF

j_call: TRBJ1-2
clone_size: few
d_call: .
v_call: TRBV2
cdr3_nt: TGTGCCAGCTCCACAGAGGATGGCTACACCTTC
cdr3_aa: CASSTEDGYTF

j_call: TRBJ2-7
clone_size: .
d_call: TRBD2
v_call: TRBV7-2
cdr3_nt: TGTGCCAGCAGCTTGATAGGACTAGCGGGAGCTTACGGGGAGCAGTACTTC
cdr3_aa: CASSLIGLAGAYGEQYF

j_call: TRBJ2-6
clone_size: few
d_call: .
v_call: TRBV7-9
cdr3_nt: TGTGCCAGCAGCTTCACGAGAGACAGGTGCTCTGGGGCCAACGTCCTGACTTTC
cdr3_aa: CASSFTRDRCSGANVLTF